The 31 T cell receptor beta chains presented below share a single source sample, sequenced in a study of T-cell reconstitution after alpha-beta-depleted transplantation in children. Preparation of the TCRbeta library was carried out with unique molecular identifiers. MiXCR, run by TCRdb on the PCR reads, gives a single entry per CDR3 protein. The table lists 700,000 or so distinct CDR3 sequences, over 10% of them singletons, with about 0.79% in the top ten. This specimen was PBMCs, taken before TCRalphabeta/CD19-depleted stem cell transplant. The receptors were gathered from a girl aged 2 to 10 with congenital amegakaryocytic thrombocytopenia, due to receive a stem cell transplant.

Many counts were recorded for this clonotype. CDR3 amino acids: CSASRPNQPQHF. CDR3 coding DNA: TGCAGTGCTAGTAGACCAAATCAGCCCCAGCATTTT. This chain links TRBV20-1 with TRBJ1-5; D remains ambiguous. V lost 3 bases, J lost 4 bases, and 7 bases lay in between. The CDR3 runs 12 residues. Germline values: CDR1 DFQATT, CDR2 SNEGSKA (reference sequence).

CDR3 bases: TGTGCCAGCAGTCTCTCCCTCGGTGATACGCAGTATTTT. This translates into CASSLSLGDTQYF. The chain combines TRBV6-1 with TRBJ2-3; no clear D. CDR1 is MNHNS, CDR2 SASEGT, per germline. The CDR3 runs to 13 residues. Between the trimmed V and J ends, which lost 5 bases and 6 bases, there was a span of 12 bases.

The J gene is TRBJ1-2, the V gene TRBV11-2, with D possibly being TRBD1 (5 bases). The CDR3 has 15 amino acids. The germline V and J ends were trimmed by 5 bases and 8 bases, with 21 bases remaining between them. The germline V gene has CDR1 SGHAT and CDR2 FQNNGV. The CDR3 region is CASSKGTDSVGGYTF. CDR3 in DNA: TGTGCCAGCAGCAAAGGGACGGATTCCGTGGGGGGCTACACCTTC. The full variable domain, its missing parts supplied by reference TRBV11-2 and TRBJ1-2, is EAGVAQSPRYKIIEKRQSVAFWCNPISGHATLYWYQQILGQGPKLLIQFQNNGVVDDSQLPKDRFSAERLKGVDSTLKIQPAKLEDSAVYLCASSKGTDSVGGYTFGSGTRLTVV.

This clonotype was seen repeatedly, ten times or more. The gene calls are TRBV25-1 and TRBJ2-4; 8 positions match TRBD2. The germline gives CDR1 MGHDK, CDR2 SYGVNS. The CDR3 sequence is 15 residues long. J lost 9 bases, V lost 4 bases, and 11 bases had no gene match. In DNA, the CDR3 is TGTGCCAGCAGTGGACCCCGGGGGGGTCGGAGCATTCAGTACTTC. Amino acids: CASSGPRGGRSIQYF. The whole variable domain, filled in from reference TRBV25-1 and TRBJ2-4, reads EADIYQTPRYLVIGTGKKITLECSQTMGHDKMYWYQQDPGMELHLIHYSYGVNSTEKGDLSSESTVSRIRTEHFPLTLESARPSHTSQYLCASSGPRGGRSIQYFGAGTRLSVL.

This clonotype was seen ten or more times. The chain recombines TRBV5-1 with TRBJ2-4; 10 bases line up with TRBD1. The germline CDR1 and CDR2 sequences are SGHRS and YFSETQ. The CDR3 runs to 16 residues. V was clipped by 4 bases and J by 1 base; unmatched bases: 5. CDR3 coding DNA: TGCGCCAGCAGCCACGGGACAGGGGTTGCCAAAAACATTCAGTACTTC. Its protein product is CASSHGTGVAKNIQYF.

This clonotype was detected only a few times. The chain combines TRBV6-5 with TRBJ2-7; D unresolved. The germline V and J ends were trimmed by 6 bases and 3 bases, with 12 bases remaining between them. CDR1 and CDR2 (germline): MNHEY, SVGAGI. The CDR3 is 13 amino acids. CDR3 bases: TGTGCCAGCAGCCGCCATAGGGACTACGAGCAGTACTTC. This sequence encodes CASSRHRDYEQYF.

This clonotype was detected many times. V gene TRBV28 combines with J gene TRBJ2-5; D ambiguous. This CDR3 comprises 15 residues. Deletions cut 6 bases from V and 1 base from J, with 15 bases between. CDR1 MDHEN and CDR2 SYDVKM come from the germline V gene. The CDR3 reads CASRRRLSVQETQYF. Here the CDR3 DNA reads TGTGCCAGCAGGCGTCGGCTCTCGGTCCAAGAGACCCAGTACTTC.

The chain joins TRBV20-1 to TRBJ2-7; 8 nucleotides align to TRBD2. Losses at the gene ends were 0 bases for V and 0 bases for J; bases not matched to a gene: 10. The CDR3 totals 17 residues. The germline CDR1 and CDR2 sequences are DFQATT and SNEGSKA (reference sequence). CDR3 protein: CSARDRGLGTSSYEQYF. CDR3 DNA: TGCAGTGCTAGAGATAGAGGCCTCGGGACTAGCTCCTACGAGCAGTACTTC.

For this clonotype: Germline is not matched at one junction end, which may reflect a read error. The rearrangement uses TRBV20-1 and TRBJ2-5, with 7 nucleotides matching TRBD1. CDR1 DFQATT and CDR2 SNEGSKA come from the germline V gene (reference sequence). There are 17 residues in the CDR3. CDR3 sequence reads: CCARVRGSIHIRETQYF. CDR3 in DNA: TGCTGTGCTAGAGTCAGGGGGAGCATTCACATTCGGGAGACCCAGTACTTC.

Note on this clonotype: With a much larger clone just one base away, this may be a read error. The J gene is TRBJ2-7, the V gene TRBV20-1; D not certain. Trimming cost V 6 bases and J 8 bases, with 14 bases left between them. CDR1 DFQATT and CDR2 SNEGSKA come from the germline V gene (reference sequence). CDR3 length equals 11 residues. DNA for the CDR3: TGCAGTGCCGGGCGTTCCGTCAAGCAGTACTTC. Its protein is CSAGRSVKQYF.

J is TRBJ2-1 and V is TRBV27; D is undetermined. This CDR3 region has 14 residues. The germline CDR1 and CDR2 sequences are MNHEY and SMNVEV (reference sequence). Trimming removed 5 bases at V and 5 bases at J, with 13 bases between. CDR3 sequence (DNA): TGTGCCAGCAGTCCTTGGGTTGGCAACAATGAGCAGTTCTTC. This sequence encodes CASSPWVGNNEQFF.

There are many counts of this clonotype. The rearrangement links TRBV20-1 to TRBJ2-3; D is uncertain. The CDR3 runs to 13 residues. The V gene lost 1 base and the J gene lost 4 bases, with 9 bases spanning the gap. Germline assignment: CDR1 DFQATT and CDR2 SNEGSKA (reference sequence). The CDR3 DNA is TGCAGTGCTAGAGCGGTGGATTCAGATACGCAGTATTTT. Protein product: CSARAVDSDTQYF.

In this sample, this clonotype turned up a few times. The chain combines TRBV29-1 with TRBJ2-7, with 8 bases lining up with TRBD1. V lost 6 bases, J lost 7 bases, and 11 bases stayed unmatched. Germline CDR1 and CDR2: SQVTM and ANQGSEA. CDR3 length: 13 residues. The CDR3 DNA reads as TGCAGCGTCCAAGAGCAGGGGGCGGGAGAGCAGTACTTC. Its translation: CSVQEQGAGEQYF.

This clonotype was found a few times. V usage is TRBV7-6 and J usage is TRBJ2-3; 8 positions match TRBD2. Germline assignment: CDR1 SGHVS and CDR2 FNYEAQ. The CDR3 length is 17 residues. With V trimmed by 5 bases and J by 4 bases, 14 bases remained unmatched. The CDR3 loop reads CASSPLAGPKVADTQYF. For the CDR3, the DNA is TGTGCCAGCAGCCCTTTAGCGGGGCCGAAGGTTGCAGATACGCAGTATTTT.

This clonotype appeared many times. The rearrangement links TRBV20-1 to TRBJ2-1; D uncertain. The CDR3 loop spans 17 amino acids. V dropped 2 bases and J dropped 2 bases, with 19 bases sitting between them. The V gene's germline CDR1 is DFQATT and CDR2 SNEGSKA (reference sequence). The CDR3 protein is CSARWSPPAAAYNEQFF. The DNA of the CDR3 is TGCAGTGCTAGATGGTCCCCCCCGGCGGCTGCCTACAATGAGCAGTTCTTC.

In this sample, this clonotype turned up many times. The CDR3 bases are TGCAGCGTTGAAGGTCCGGGAGGGTACTCCTACAATGAGCAGTTCTTC. Encoded protein: CSVEGPGGYSYNEQFF. This chain connects TRBV29-1 to TRBJ2-1, with TRBD2 matching 8 bases. CDR1 and CDR2 from the germline V gene are SQVTM and ANQGSEA. The V segment lost 1 base and the J segment 0 bases; nucleotides outside the gene matches: 5. The CDR3 totals 16 residues.

This clonotype has just a few counts. V gene TRBV20-1 combines with J gene TRBJ2-5, with 7 bases that match TRBD2. Germline V gene lookup returns CDR1 DFQATT and CDR2 SNEGSKA (reference sequence). The J segment lost 5 bases and the V segment lost 0 bases, leaving 9 bases of the junction unmatched. CDR3 size: 15 residues. CDR3 DNA: TGCAGTGCTAGAGAGCCGGGACTAACCCGGGAGACCCAGTACTTC. Its protein product is CSAREPGLTRETQYF.

This clonotype was seen repeatedly, ten times or more. This chain connects TRBV5-1 to TRBJ2-7; D may be TRBD1 or TRBD2 (5 bases each). Germline-derived CDR1 and CDR2 are SGHRS and YFSETQ. The CDR3 extends over 15 amino acids. Trimming shortened V by 5 bases and J by 2 bases, and 17 bases separated the two germline ends. In DNA, the CDR3 is TGCGCCAGCAGGGACGGGACGGCGGGCCCCTACGAGCAGTACTTC. It encodes CASRDGTAGPYEQYF.

The chain joins TRBV10-3 to TRBJ1-1; D not certain. The CDR3 consists of 12 residues. V was cut by 3 bases and J by 0 bases, with 2 bases left in between. CDR1 is ENHRY and CDR2 is SYGVKD in the germline V gene. The CDR3 DNA is TGTGCCATCAGTGATATGAACACTGAAGCTTTCTTT. This sequence encodes CAISDMNTEAFF.

This clonotype appeared a few times. The V and J genes are TRBV9 and TRBJ2-7, with 15 bases aligning to TRBD2. CDR3 length: 15 amino acids. Germline V gene sequence: CDR1 SGDLS, CDR2 YYNGEE. The J segment lost 6 bases and the V segment lost 2 bases, leaving 3 bases of the junction unmatched. The CDR3 loop is CASSVGLAGGGEQYF. The CDR3 DNA sequence: TGTGCCAGCAGCGTGGGACTAGCGGGAGGTGGCGAGCAGTACTTC. The full variable domain, completed using reference TRBV9 and TRBJ2-7, is DSGVTQTPKHLITATGQRVTLRCSPRSGDLSVYWYQQSLDQGLQFLIQYYNGEERAKGNILERFSAQQFPDLHSELNLSSLELGDSALYFCASSVGLAGGGEQYFGPGTRLTVT.

Only a few counts were recorded for this clonotype. The chain joins TRBV6-1 to TRBJ2-7; D not certain. The germline gives CDR1 MNHNS, CDR2 SASEGT. The CDR3 length is 14 residues. The V and J ends lost 5 bases and 3 bases respectively, with 14 bases between them. The CDR3 coding sequence is TGTGCCAGCAGTCCCTTTTCCGGCGGCTACGAGCAGTACTTC. This codes for CASSPFSGGYEQYF.

This clonotype was detected many times. This sequence joins TRBV5-1 and TRBJ1-1; D is ambiguous. Trimming took 0 bases from V and 3 from J, leaving 12 bases between them. This CDR3 contains 15 residues. The germline V gene has CDR1 SGHRS and CDR2 YFSETQ. The CDR3 bases are TGCGCCAGCAGCTTGGTACGCCCGGGTGACACTGAAGCTTTCTTT. Protein product: CASSLVRPGDTEAFF.

The table lists this clonotype with many counts. V usage is TRBV4-2 and J usage is TRBJ1-1; D gene unclear. V was cut by 0 bases and J by 8 bases, with 7 bases left in between. The length of the CDR3 is 12 residues. CDR1 is LGHNA, CDR2 YNFKEQ, per germline. CDR3 sequence reads: CASSQEFSEAFF. In DNA form, the CDR3 reads TGTGCCAGCAGCCAAGAATTTTCGGAAGCTTTCTTT.

Of note for this clonotype: An end of the junction differs from the germline gene, which may be a read error. The J gene is TRBJ1-1, the V gene TRBV9; D gene unclear. The CDR3 consists of 14 residues. Germline V gives CDR1 SGDLS, CDR2 YYNGEE. The CDR3 nucleotides are TGTGCCTGCAGCGTAGGGCAGATGAACACTGAAGCTTTCTTT. Translation: CACSVGQMNTEAFF.

This clonotype was seen at least ten times. Here the CDR3 DNA reads TGTGCCAGCAGCACTAGCGGAGCGTACAATGAGCAGTTCTTC. Translated: CASSTSGAYNEQFF. The rearrangement joins TRBV11-1 to TRBJ2-1; 8 bases line up with TRBD2. Germline trimming cut 5 bases from V and 4 bases from J; bases unmatched to any gene: 4. CDR3 length: 14 residues. Germline CDR1 reads SGHAT; CDR2 reads FQDESV (reference sequence).

This clonotype was observed at least ten times. The V gene is TRBV9, the J gene TRBJ2-1, with D possibly matching TRBD1 (6 bases). V was pared by 0 bases and J by 2 bases, with 15 bases between. Germline CDR1 is SGDLS and CDR2 is YYNGEE. The CDR3 contains 17 residues. For the CDR3, the DNA is TGTGCCAGCAGCGTAGGGCTAACAGGGAACCCCTACAATGAGCAGTTCTTC. It translates to CASSVGLTGNPYNEQFF.

The V gene is TRBV3-1, the J gene TRBJ2-3; D unresolved. The V end was cut by 0 bases, the J end by 4 bases, with 11 bases between. Germline CDR1 LGHDT, CDR2 YNNKEL (reference sequence). The CDR3 loop spans 15 amino acids. The CDR3 bases are TGTGCCAGCAGCCAAGATCGGGTGCCGGCAGATACGCAGTATTTT. It encodes CASSQDRVPADTQYF.

Written as DNA, the CDR3 is TGTGCCAGCAGTTCTCGTGGAAAGCAGTTCTTC. Translated, it gives CASSSRGKQFF. This rearrangement joins TRBV12-3 or TRBV12-4 to TRBJ2-1; D call uncertain. Trimming stripped 4 bases from V and 11 bases from J, with 9 bases between. The CDR3 length is 11 residues.

This clonotype was recorded many times. The rearrangement joins TRBV5-1 to TRBJ2-1, with 12 bases matching TRBD2. Trimming cost V 5 bases and J 5 bases; bases outside gene matches: 8. Germline CDR1 reads SGHRS; CDR2 reads YFSETQ. This CDR3 has 16 amino acids. DNA of the CDR3: TGCGCCAGCAGATCCCGACTAGCGGGAGTAGACAATGAGCAGTTCTTC. Translation gives CASRSRLAGVDNEQFF.

This clonotype was picked up a small number of times. The V gene is TRBV24-1, the J gene TRBJ2-3; no definite D call. Germline V CDR1 and CDR2: KGHDR, SFDVKD. Trimming took off 1 base at V and 4 bases at J, with 17 bases between the two ends. The CDR3 is 17 amino acids. In nucleotides, the CDR3 is TGTGCCACCAGTGATTTAAGCAGCCCCAGAGATCCAGATACGCAGTATTTT. Translating gives CATSDLSSPRDPDTQYF.

The V and J genes are TRBV14 and TRBJ2-5; 11 bases match TRBD2. Germline values: CDR1 SGHDN, CDR2 FVKESK. The CDR3 has 19 amino acids. V lost 0 bases, J lost 1 base, and 10 bases stayed unmatched. The DNA of the CDR3 is TGTGCCAGCAGCCAAGATAGAAGGCTAGCGGGAGGACTCCAAGAGACCCAGTACTTC. Translation: CASSQDRRLAGGLQETQYF.